These 2 T cell receptor beta chains were sequenced from one sample in a study of shared clonotypes between healthy human individuals. Sequencing was performed with immunoSEQ multiplex PCR; in TCRdb, only in-frame clones are kept and a portion is missing. The profile shows a few million clones, approximately 95% of them singletons. The sequenced sample was naive CD4+ T cells from PBMCs. Regarding subset: CD45RA+ positively selected. These receptors originate from a man between 18 and 29 years old in good health. Some clones in this sample may be carry-over from other donors' samples.

The chain joins TRBV7-8 to TRBJ2-2, with 8 nucleotides matching TRBD2. The germline V gene has CDR1 SGHVS and CDR2 FQNEAQ. CDR3 length: 14 residues. V gave up 10 bases and J gave up 6 bases; unmatched junction bases: 10. CDR3 in DNA: TGTGCCACCCGGGGGGGCGTGAGTCCCGGGGAGCTGTTTTTT. It specifies CATRGGVSPGELFF.

Details on this clone: This specimen includes other DNA sequences encoding the same CDR3. This chain links TRBV28 with TRBJ1-4, with D possibly TRBD1 on 6 matching bases. This CDR3 is built from 14 residues. V dropped 1 base and J dropped 7 bases, with 10 bases sitting between them. CDR1 and CDR2 (germline): MDHEN, SYDVKM. The CDR3 DNA sequence: TGTGCCAGCAGTTTATCGGGGGCTGGTGAAAAACTGTTTTTT. Translated, it gives CASSLSGAGEKLFF.